The subject of this entry is one T cell receptor beta chain. Antigen: not known. V lost 4 bases, J lost 6 bases, and 16 bases lay in between. Germline V gene sequence: CDR1 MGHRA, CDR2 YSYEKL. This CDR3 is 15 amino acids long. Using immunoSEQ multiplex PCR, the repertoire was profiled, and TCRdb retains in-frame clones only, with some absent. This table has tens of thousands of clones, approximately 83% appearing once. The data belong to a study of OX40 agonist ivuxolimab in advanced cancers. Looking at the study overall: Three patients responded partially, comprising one with hepatocellular carcinoma and two with cutaneous melanoma.

General observations from the study: Mean expanded clone counts were higher in CD8+ than CD4+ T cells. Partly responding patients at 0.1-3.0 mg/kg showed some of the smallest clonal expansion.

Any history of autoimmune disease or systemic immunosuppression disqualified patients. The J gene is TRBJ2-4, the V gene TRBV4-1; D tentatively reads TRBD1 or TRBD2 (5 bases each). Source: CD4+ or CD8+ T cells sorted from blood, taken in a trial of the OX40 agonist ivuxolimab. The clonotype comes from an adult with an advanced solid tumor such as melanoma, head and neck, liver or kidney cancer. CDR3 region: CASSPALAGRNIQYF. The DNA for the CDR3 is TGCGCCAGCAGCCCAGCACTCGCAGGGAGAAACATTCAGTACTTC.